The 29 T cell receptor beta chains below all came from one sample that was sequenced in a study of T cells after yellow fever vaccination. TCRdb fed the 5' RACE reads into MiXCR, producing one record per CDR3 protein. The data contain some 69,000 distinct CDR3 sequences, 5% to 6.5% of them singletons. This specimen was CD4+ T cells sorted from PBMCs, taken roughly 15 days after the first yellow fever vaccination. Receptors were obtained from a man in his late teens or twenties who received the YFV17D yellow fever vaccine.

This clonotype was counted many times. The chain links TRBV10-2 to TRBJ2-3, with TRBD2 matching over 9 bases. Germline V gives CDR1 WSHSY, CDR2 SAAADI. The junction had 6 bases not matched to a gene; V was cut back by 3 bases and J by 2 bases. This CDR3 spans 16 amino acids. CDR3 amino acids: CASSDPLAGYTDTQYF. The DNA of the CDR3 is TGCGCCAGCAGTGACCCTCTAGCGGGGTACACAGATACGCAGTATTTT.

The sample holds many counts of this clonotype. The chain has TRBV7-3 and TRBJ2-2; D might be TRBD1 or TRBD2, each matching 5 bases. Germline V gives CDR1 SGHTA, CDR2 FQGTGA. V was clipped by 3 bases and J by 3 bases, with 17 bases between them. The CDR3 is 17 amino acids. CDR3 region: CASSFSGDSVHTGELFF. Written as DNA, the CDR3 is TGTGCCAGCAGCTTCAGCGGCGACAGCGTCCACACCGGGGAGCTGTTTTTT.

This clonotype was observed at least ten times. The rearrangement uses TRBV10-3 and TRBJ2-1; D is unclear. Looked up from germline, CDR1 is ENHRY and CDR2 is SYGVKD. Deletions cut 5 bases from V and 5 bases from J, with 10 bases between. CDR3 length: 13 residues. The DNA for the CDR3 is TGTGCCATCAGTAGAGATAGGGACAATGAGCAGTTCTTC. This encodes CAISRDRDNEQFF.

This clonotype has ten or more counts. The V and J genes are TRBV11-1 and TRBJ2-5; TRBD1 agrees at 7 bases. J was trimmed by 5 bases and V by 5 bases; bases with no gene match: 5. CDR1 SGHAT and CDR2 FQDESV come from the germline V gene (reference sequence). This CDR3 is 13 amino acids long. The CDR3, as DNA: TGTGCCAGCAGCCCAAGACAGGGTGAGACCCAGTACTTC. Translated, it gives CASSPRQGETQYF.

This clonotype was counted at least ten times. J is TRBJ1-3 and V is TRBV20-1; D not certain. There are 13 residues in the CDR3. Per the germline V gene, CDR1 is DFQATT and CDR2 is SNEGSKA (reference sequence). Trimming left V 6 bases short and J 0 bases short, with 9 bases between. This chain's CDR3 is CSALGSSGNTIYF. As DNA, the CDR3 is TGCAGTGCCCTCGGGAGCTCTGGAAACACCATATATTTT.

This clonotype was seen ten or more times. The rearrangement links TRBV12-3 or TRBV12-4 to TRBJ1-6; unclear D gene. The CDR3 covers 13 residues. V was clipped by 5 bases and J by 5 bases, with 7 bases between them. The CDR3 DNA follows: TGTGCCAGCAGTCCGAGGGATAATTCACCCCTCCACTTT. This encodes CASSPRDNSPLHF.

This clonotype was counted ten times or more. Written as DNA, the CDR3 is TGCGCCAGCAGCCGGGCGACAGGGGGCAACACCGGGGAGCTGTTTTTT. As protein: CASSRATGGNTGELFF. The chain couples TRBV5-1 to TRBJ2-2; 10 nucleotides match TRBD1. V gave up 4 bases and J gave up 2 bases; unmatched junction bases: 5. CDR1 is SGHRS and CDR2 is YFSETQ in the germline V gene. The CDR3 consists of 16 residues.

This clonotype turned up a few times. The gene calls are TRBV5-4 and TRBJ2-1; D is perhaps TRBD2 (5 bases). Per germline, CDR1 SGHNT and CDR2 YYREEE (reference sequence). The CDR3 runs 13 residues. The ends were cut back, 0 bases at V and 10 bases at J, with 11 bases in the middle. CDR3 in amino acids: CASSLEDWREQFF. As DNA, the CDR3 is TGTGCCAGCAGCTTGGAGGACTGGCGAGAGCAGTTCTTC.

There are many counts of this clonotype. CDR3 coding DNA: TGTGCCAGCAACCGAAGGGAGTGGGGGGGCCAAGATACGCAGTATTTT. This translates into CASNRREWGGQDTQYF. The chain joins TRBV7-2 to TRBJ2-3, with D tentatively TRBD2 (7 bases). V gave up 7 bases and J gave up 5 bases, with 22 bases separating them. This CDR3 is built from 16 residues. CDR1 and CDR2 (germline): SGHTA, FQGNSA.

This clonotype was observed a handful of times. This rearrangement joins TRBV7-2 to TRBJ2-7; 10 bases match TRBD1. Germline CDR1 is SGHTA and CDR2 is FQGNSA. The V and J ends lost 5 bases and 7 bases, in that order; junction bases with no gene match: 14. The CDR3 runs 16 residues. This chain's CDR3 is CASSPTWDRGRWEQYF. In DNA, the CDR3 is TGTGCCAGCAGCCCGACTTGGGACAGGGGTCGGTGGGAGCAGTACTTC.

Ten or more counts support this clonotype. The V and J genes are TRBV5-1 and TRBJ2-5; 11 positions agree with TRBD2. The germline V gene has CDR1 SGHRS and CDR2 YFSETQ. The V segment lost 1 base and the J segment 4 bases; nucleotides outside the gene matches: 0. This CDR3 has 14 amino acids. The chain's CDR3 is CASSLTSGGETQYF. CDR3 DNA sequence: TGCGCCAGCAGCTTGACTAGCGGGGGAGAGACCCAGTACTTC.

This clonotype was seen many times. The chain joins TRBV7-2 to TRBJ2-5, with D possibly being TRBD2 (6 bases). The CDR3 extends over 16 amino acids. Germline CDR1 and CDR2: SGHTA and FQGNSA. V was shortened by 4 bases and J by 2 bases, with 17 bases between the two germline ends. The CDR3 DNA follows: TGTGCCAGCAGCTCTCCGCGGGGCGGTTCACAAGAGACCCAGTACTTC. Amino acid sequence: CASSSPRGGSQETQYF.

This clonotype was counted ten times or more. The CDR3 sequence is CSATSVSGGADTQYF. The CDR3 bases are TGCAGTGCTACGTCGGTTAGCGGGGGAGCAGATACGCAGTATTTT. The chain carries TRBV20-1 and TRBJ2-3; 9 bases map to TRBD2. CDR3 size: 15 residues. V lost 4 bases to trimming and J lost 4 bases; unmatched junction nucleotides: 9. Germline V gene lookup returns CDR1 DFQATT and CDR2 SNEGSKA (reference sequence).

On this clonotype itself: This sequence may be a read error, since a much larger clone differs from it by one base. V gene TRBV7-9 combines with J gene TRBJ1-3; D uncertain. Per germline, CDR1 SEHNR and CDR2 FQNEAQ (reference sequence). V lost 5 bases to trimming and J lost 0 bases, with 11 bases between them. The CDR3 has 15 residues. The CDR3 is CASSNSGDSGNTIYF. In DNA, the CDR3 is TGTGCCAGCAGCAATAGCGGGGACTCTGGAAACACCATATATTTT.

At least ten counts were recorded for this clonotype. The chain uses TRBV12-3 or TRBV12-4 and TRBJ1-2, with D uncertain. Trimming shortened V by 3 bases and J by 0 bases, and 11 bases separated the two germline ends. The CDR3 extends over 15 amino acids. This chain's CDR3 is CASSFGYFANYGYTF. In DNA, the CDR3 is TGTGCCAGCAGTTTTGGGTACTTTGCTAACTATGGCTACACCTTC.

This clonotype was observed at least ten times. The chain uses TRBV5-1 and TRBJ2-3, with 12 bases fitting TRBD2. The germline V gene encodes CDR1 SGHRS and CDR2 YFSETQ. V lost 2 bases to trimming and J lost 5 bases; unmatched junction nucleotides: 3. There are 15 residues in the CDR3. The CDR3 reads CASSFMTSGGDTQYF. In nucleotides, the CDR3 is TGCGCCAGCAGCTTCATGACTAGCGGGGGAGATACGCAGTATTTT. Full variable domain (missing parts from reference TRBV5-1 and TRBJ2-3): KAGVTQTPRYLIKTRGQQVTLSCSPISGHRSVSWYQQTPGQGLQFLFEYFSETQRNKGNFPGRFSGRQFSNSRSEMNVSTLELGDSALYLCASSFMTSGGDTQYFGPGTRLTVL.

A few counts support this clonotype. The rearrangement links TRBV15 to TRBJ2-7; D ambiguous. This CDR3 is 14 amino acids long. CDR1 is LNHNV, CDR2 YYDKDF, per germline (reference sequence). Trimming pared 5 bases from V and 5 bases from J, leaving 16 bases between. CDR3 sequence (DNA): TGTGCCACCAGCCCGGGCCCTGGGAAACACGAGCAGTACGTC. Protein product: CATSPGPGKHEQYV.

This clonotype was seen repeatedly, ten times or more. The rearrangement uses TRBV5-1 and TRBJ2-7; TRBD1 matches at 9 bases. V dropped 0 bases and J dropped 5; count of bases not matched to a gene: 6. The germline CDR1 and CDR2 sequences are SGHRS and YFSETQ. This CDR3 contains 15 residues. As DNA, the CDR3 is TGCGCCAGCAGCTTGGCCGGGACAGGGCTCCACGAGCAGTACTTC. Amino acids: CASSLAGTGLHEQYF.

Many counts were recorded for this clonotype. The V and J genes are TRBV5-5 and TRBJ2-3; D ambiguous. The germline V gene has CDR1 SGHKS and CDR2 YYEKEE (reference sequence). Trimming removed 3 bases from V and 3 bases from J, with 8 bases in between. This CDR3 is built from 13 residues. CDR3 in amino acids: CASSSFRTDTQYF. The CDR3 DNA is TGTGCCAGCAGCTCCTTCCGGACAGATACGCAGTATTTT.

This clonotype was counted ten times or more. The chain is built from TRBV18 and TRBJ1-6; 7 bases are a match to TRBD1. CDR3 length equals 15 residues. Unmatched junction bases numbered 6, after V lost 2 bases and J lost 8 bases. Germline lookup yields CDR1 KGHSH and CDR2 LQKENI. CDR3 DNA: TGTGCCAGCTCACCATCGACAGGGTGGGATTCACCCCTCCACTTT. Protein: CASSPSTGWDSPLHF.

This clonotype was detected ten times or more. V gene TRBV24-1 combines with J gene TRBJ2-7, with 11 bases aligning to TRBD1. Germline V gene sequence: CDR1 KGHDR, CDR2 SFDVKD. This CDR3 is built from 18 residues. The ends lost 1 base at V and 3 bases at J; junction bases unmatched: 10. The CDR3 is CATSDFDLRDRGFYEQYF. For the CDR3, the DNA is TGTGCCACCAGTGATTTTGACCTTCGGGACAGGGGGTTCTACGAGCAGTACTTC.

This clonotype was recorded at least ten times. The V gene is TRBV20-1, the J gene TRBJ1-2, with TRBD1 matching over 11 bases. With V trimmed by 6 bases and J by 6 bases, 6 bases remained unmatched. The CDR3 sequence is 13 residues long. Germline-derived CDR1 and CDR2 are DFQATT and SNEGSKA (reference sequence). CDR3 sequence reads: CSARGQGGDGYTF. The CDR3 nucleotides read TGCAGTGCACGGGGACAGGGGGGGGATGGCTACACCTTC.

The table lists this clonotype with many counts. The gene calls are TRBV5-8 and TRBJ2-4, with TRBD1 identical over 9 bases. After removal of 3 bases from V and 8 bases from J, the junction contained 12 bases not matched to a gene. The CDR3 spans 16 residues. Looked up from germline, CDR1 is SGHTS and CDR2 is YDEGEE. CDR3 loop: CASSSGQGDGIDIQYF. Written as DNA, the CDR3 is TGTGCCAGCAGCTCGGGACAGGGAGATGGAATAGACATTCAGTACTTC.

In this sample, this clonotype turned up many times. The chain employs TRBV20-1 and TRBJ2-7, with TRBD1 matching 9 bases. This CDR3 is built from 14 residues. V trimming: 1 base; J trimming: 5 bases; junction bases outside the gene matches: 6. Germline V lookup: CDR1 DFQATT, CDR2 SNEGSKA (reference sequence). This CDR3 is CSARARDRVNEQYF. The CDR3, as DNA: TGCAGTGCTAGAGCTAGGGACAGGGTGAACGAGCAGTACTTC.

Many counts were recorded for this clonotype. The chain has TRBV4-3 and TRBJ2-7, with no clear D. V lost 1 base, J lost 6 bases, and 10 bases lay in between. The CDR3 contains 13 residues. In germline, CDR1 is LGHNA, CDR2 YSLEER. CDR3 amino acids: CASSQVGFGEQYF. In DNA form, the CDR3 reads TGCGCCAGCAGCCAAGTTGGTTTCGGCGAGCAGTACTTC.

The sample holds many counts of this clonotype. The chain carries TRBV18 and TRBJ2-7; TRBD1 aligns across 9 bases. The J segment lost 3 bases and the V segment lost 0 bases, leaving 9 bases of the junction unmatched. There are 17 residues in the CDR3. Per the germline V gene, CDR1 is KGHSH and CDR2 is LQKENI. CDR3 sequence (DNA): TGTGCCAGCTCACCACCTCGAAATCAGGACAGGGGCTACGAGCAGTACTTC. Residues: CASSPPRNQDRGYEQYF.

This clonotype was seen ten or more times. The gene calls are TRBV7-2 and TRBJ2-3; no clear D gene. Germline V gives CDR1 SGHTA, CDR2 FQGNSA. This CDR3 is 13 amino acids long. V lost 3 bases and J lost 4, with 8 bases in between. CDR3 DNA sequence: TGTGCCAGCAGCTTCAGGTTCCCAGATACGCAGTATTTT. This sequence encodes CASSFRFPDTQYF.

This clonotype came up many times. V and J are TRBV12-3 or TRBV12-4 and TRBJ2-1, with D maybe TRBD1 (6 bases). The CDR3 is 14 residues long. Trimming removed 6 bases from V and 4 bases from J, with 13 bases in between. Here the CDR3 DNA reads TGTGCCAGCAGCAACCAGCAGGGGTACAATGAGCAGTTCTTC. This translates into CASSNQQGYNEQFF.

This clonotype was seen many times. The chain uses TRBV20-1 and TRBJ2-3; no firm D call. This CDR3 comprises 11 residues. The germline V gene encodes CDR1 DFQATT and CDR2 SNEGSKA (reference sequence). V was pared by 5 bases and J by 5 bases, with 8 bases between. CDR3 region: CSAHLRDTQYF. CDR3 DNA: TGCAGTGCTCACTTGCGAGATACGCAGTATTTT.